This T cell receptor beta chain originates from a study of identical twins. TCRdb used MiXCR to reprocess the 5' RACE reads, holding one entry per CDR3 protein. The sample consists of 1.5 million to 2 million distinct CDR3 sequences, 25% to 35% of them appearing once. Germline V gives CDR1 SGHTA, CDR2 FQGNSA. Trimming cost V 5 bases and J 1 base; bases outside gene matches: 7. The CDR3 loop spans 15 amino acids. This clonotype came up a few times. The chain has TRBV7-2 and TRBJ1-2; 7 bases fit TRBD1. The source material was cord blood. This TCR came from a newborn girl in good health. The CDR3 DNA is TGTGCCAGCAGCCCCGTGACAGGGTTTAACTATGGCTACACCTTC. Encoded protein: CASSPVTGFNYGYTF. Complete variable domain (other parts from reference TRBV7-2 and TRBJ1-2): GAGVSQSPSNKVTEKGKDVELRCDPISGHTALYWYRQSLGQGLEFLIYFQGNSAPDKSGLPSDRFSAERTGGSVSTLTIQRTQQEDSAVYLCASSPVTGFNYGYTFGSGTRLTVV.